This is a list of T cell receptor beta chains from one sample in a study of T cell changes during pregnancy in multiple sclerosis. The protocol was immunoSEQ multiplex PCR, while the TCRdb copy is restricted to in-frame clones and leaves out a portion. The table lists approximately 51,000 clones, approximately 93% of them singletons. The source material was peripheral blood, sampled in the second trimester of pregnancy. The receptors stem from a female donor with multiple sclerosis, enrolled in a pregnancy study. CDR3s include the opening cysteine and the closing phenylalanine or tryptophan. D genes are given only for firm matches. Part of the rows lack a size; the others show once, few, many or a class for expanded clones.

abundance	v_gene	j_gene	d_gene	CDR3aa	CDR3nt
.	TRBV5-4	TRBJ2-1	.	CASSLLESSYNEQFF	TGTGCCAGCAGCTTACTTGAGAGCTCCTACAATGAGCAGTTCTTC
.	TRBV5-1	TRBJ1-1	TRBD1	CASSYHRTGGGNTEAFF	TGCGCCAGCAGCTACCACCGGACAGGGGGCGGCAACACTGAAGCTTTCTTT
.	TRBV28	TRBJ1-2	.	CASSKIPGNYGYTF	TGTGCCAGCAGCAAGATTCCCGGTAACTATGGCTACACCTTC
.	TRBV5-1	TRBJ2-1	TRBD2	CASSFTSGRNEQFF	TGCGCCAGCAGCTTTACTAGCGGGAGAAATGAGCAGTTCTTC
.	TRBV27	TRBJ2-1	.	CASSLYVSSYNEQFF	TGTGCCAGCAGTTTATACGTGAGCTCCTACAATGAGCAGTTCTTC
once	TRBV4-3	TRBJ2-6	.	CASSQVRSGANVLTF	TGCGCCAGCAGCCAAGTACGGTCTGGGGCCAACGTCCTGACTTTC
.	TRBV15	TRBJ1-1	.	CATSSGRELNTEAFF	TGTGCCACCAGCAGCGGTCGGGAACTGAACACTGAAGCTTTCTTT
.	TRBV29-1	TRBJ2-6	.	CSVEGDSSGANVLTF	TGCAGCGTTGAAGGAGACAGCTCTGGGGCCAACGTCCTGACTTTC
.	TRBV28	TRBJ2-1	TRBD2	CASSFGAGAYNEQFF	TGTGCCAGCAGTTTCGGTGCGGGAGCCTACAATGAGCAGTTCTTC
.	TRBV7-6	TRBJ1-1	.	CASSSDTNTEAFF	TGTGCCAGCAGCTCAGACACTAACACTGAAGCTTTCTTT
.	TRBV19	TRBJ2-7	TRBD2	CASSNLAGGNSYEQYF	TGTGCCAGTAGTAATCTAGCGGGAGGAAACTCTTACGAGCAGTACTTC
.	TRBV7-7	TRBJ2-3	.	CASSRGLGGGTDTQYF	TGTGCTAGCAGCCGAGGACTAGGGGGGGGCACAGATACGCAGTATTTT
.	TRBV7-9	TRBJ1-2	.	CASSLGEGVDYGYTF	TGTGCCAGCAGCTTAGGGGAGGGTGTAGATTATGGCTACACCTTC
.	TRBV6-5	TRBJ1-4	TRBD1	CASSYDRAREKLFF	TGTGCCAGCAGTTACGACAGGGCAAGGGAAAAACTGTTTTTT
.	TRBV7-3	TRBJ2-1	.	CASSSYGGTRGYQSSYNEQFF	TGTGCCAGCAGCTCTTATGGTGGGACAAGAGGATACCAGAGCTCCTACAATGAGCAGTTCTTC
.	TRBV11-3	TRBJ2-3	.	CASSLGRLAQDTQYF	TGTGCCAGCAGCTTGGGGAGGCTAGCGCAAGATACGCAGTATTTT
.	TRBV7-2	TRBJ2-3	TRBD1	CASSLNRGWPDTQYF	TGTGCCAGCAGCTTAAACAGGGGTTGGCCAGATACGCAGTATTTT
.	TRBV18	TRBJ1-2	TRBD1	CASSPPLSTGGRSNYGYTF	TGTGCCAGCTCACCACCCCTATCGACAGGGGGCAGGTCTAACTATGGCTACACCTTC
.	TRBV4-2	TRBJ2-7	TRBD2	CASSLQTSAVYEQYF	TGTGCCAGCAGCTTACAGACTAGCGCGGTATACGAGCAGTACTTC
once	TRBV7-6	TRBJ2-1	TRBD2	CASSPTGSGLELEQFF	TGTGCCAGCAGCCCCACCGGCTCGGGACTAGAATTGGAGCAGTTCTTC
.	TRBV30	TRBJ2-7	TRBD1	CAWTGQGTYEQYF	TGTGCCTGGACCGGACAGGGAACCTACGAGCAGTACTTC
.	TRBV6-1	TRBJ1-2	.	CASSPTVGSGGYTF	TGTGCCAGCTCCCCGACGGTGGGAAGCGGCGGCTACACCTTC
once	TRBV4-1	TRBJ2-1	.	CASSQETGISYNEQFF	TGCGCCAGCAGCCAAGAGACGGGAATTTCCTACAATGAGCAGTTCTTC
few	TRBV6-1	TRBJ1-2	TRBD1	CASSEARGNYGYTF	TGTGCCAGCAGTGAAGCCAGGGGGAACTATGGCTACACCTTC
.	TRBV19	TRBJ2-5	TRBD1	CASSRYRGIQETQYF	TGTGCCAGTAGCCGGTACAGGGGGATCCAAGAGACCCAGTACTTC
.	TRBV10-1	TRBJ2-3	TRBD2	CASSEVRSSGSTDTQYF	TGCGCCAGCAGTGAGGTCCGATCTAGCGGGAGCACAGATACGCAGTATTTT
.	TRBV5-4	TRBJ2-7	.	CASSLRQFRGVREQYF	TGTGCCAGCAGCTTGCGACAATTCCGTGGTGTCAGGGAGCAGTACTTC